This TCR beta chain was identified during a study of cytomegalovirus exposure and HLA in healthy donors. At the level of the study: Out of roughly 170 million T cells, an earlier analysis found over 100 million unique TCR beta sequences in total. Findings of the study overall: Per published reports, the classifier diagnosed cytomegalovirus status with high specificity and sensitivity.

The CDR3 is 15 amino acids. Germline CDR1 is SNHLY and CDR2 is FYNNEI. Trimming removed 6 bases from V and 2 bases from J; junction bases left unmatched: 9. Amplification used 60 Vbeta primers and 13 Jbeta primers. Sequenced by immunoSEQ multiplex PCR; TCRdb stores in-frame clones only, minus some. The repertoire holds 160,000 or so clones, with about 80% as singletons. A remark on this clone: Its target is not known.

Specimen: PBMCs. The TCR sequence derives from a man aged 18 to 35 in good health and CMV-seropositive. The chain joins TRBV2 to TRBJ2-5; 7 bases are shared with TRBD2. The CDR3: CASRTSGGSQETQYF. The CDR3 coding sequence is TGTGCCAGCAGAACGTCGGGCGGGAGTCAAGAGACCCAGTACTTC.